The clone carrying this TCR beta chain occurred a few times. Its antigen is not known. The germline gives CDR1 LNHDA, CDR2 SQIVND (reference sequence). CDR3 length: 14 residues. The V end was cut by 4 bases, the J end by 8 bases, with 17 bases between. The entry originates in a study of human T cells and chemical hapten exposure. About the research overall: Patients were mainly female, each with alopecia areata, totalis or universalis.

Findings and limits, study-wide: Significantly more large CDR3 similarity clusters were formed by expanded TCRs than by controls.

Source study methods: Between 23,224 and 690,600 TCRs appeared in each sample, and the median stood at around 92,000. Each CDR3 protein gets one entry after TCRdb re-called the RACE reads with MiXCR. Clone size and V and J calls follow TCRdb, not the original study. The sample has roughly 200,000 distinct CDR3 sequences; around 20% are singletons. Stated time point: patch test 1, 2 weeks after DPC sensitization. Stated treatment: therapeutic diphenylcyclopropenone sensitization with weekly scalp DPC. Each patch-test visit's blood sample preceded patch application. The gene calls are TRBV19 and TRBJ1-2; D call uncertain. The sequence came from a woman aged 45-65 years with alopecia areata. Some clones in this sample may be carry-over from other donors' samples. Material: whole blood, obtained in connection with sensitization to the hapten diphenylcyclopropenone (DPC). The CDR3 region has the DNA TGTGCCAGTAGTAGAAGGACCCCAAGTAGAGGCTACACCTTC. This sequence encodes CASSRRTPSRGYTF. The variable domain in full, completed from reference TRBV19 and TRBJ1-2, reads DGGITQSPKYLFRKEGQNVTLSCEQNLNHDAMYWYRQDPGQGLRLIYYSQIVNDFQKGDIAEGYSVSREKKESFPLTVTSAQKNPTAFYLCASSRRTPSRGYTFGSGTRLTVV.